This section outlines one T cell receptor beta chain sequence together with its context. Its antigen remains unknown. The data are from a study of OX40 agonist ivuxolimab in advanced cancers. The study's findings and limits: Near-lowest levels of clonal expansion characterized partial responders at 0.1-3.0 mg/kg.

Clones were sequenced by immunoSEQ multiplex PCR, and TCRdb holds only the in-frame ones, with some missing. The sample shows over 35,000 clones, 89% of them seen only once. The CDR3 has 12 amino acids. Germline CDR1 is MNHEY and CDR2 is SMNVEV (reference sequence). V lost 8 bases to trimming and J lost 4 bases, with 12 bases between them. Here the sequenced sample was CD4+ or CD8+ T cells sorted from blood, taken in a trial of the OX40 agonist ivuxolimab. This TCR was recovered from an adult with an advanced solid tumor such as melanoma, head and neck, liver or kidney cancer. The rearrangement links TRBV27 to TRBJ2-7; TRBD2 is a possible D gene (7 bases). The CDR3 DNA is TGTGCCAGCTGGGGGGGGCCATACGAGCAGTACTTC. This gives the protein CASWGGPYEQYF.